This T cell receptor beta chain was sequenced for a study of OX40 agonist ivuxolimab in advanced cancers. At the level of the study: Every 2 weeks, patients received ivuxolimab intravenously, dosed at 0.01 to 10 mg/kg.

The table came from immunoSEQ multiplex PCR; TCRdb's copy has only in-frame clones and leaves some out. The sample includes 6,400 or so clones, over 75% of them seen just once. Trimming took 5 bases from V and 5 from J; bases not matched to a gene: 12. This CDR3 has 15 amino acids. Germline V gene sequence: CDR1 SGHDT, CDR2 YYEEEE. Material: CD4+ or CD8+ T cells sorted from blood, obtained in a trial of the OX40 agonist ivuxolimab. This TCR came from an adult with an advanced solid tumor such as melanoma, head and neck, liver or kidney cancer. The V call is TRBV5-6, the J call TRBJ1-1; 7 bases align to TRBD1. The CDR3 bases are TGTGCCAGCAGGGACCAAGGGGGCTCGGGGACTGAAGCTTTCTTT. Translation: CASRDQGGSGTEAFF. The entire variable domain, with the rest obtained from reference TRBV5-6 and TRBJ1-1, is as follows: DAGVTQSPTHLIKTRGQQVTLRCSPKSGHDTVSWYQQALGQGPQFIFQYYEEEERQRGNFPDRFSGHQFPNYSSELNVNALLLGDSALYLCASRDQGGSGTEAFFGQGTRLTVV.